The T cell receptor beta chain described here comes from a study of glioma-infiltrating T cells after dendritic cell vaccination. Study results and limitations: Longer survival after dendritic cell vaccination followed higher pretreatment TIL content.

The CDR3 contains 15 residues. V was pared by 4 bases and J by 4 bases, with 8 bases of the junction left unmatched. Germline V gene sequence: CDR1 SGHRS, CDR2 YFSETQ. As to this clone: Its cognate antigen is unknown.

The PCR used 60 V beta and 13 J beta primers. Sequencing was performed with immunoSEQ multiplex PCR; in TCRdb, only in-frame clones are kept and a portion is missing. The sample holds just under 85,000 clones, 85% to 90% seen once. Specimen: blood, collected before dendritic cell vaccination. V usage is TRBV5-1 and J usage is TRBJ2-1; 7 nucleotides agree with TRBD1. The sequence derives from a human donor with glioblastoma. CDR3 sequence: CASSPTGESYNEQFF. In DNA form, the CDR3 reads TGCGCCAGCAGCCCCACAGGGGAGAGTTACAATGAGCAGTTCTTC.